These 12 T cell receptor beta chains were all obtained from the same sample, sequenced in a study of OX40 agonist ivuxolimab in advanced cancers. Here immunoSEQ multiplex PCR was the method, and the copy in TCRdb shows in-frame clones only, minus some. The data contain about 40,000 clones, around 88% of them singletons. Sample: CD4+ or CD8+ T cells sorted from blood, taken in a trial of the OX40 agonist ivuxolimab. Receptor source: an adult with an advanced solid tumor such as melanoma, head and neck, liver or kidney cancer.

The CDR3 DNA reads as TGTGCCAGCAGCTTAAACGCCGCTAGCGGGAGTAGCACAGATACGCAGTATTTT. This codes for CASSLNAASGSSTDTQYF. The chain uses TRBV7-8 and TRBJ2-3, with 10 bases matching TRBD2. From germline, CDR1 is SGHVS and CDR2 FQNEAQ. The CDR3 consists of 18 residues. V lost 2 bases, J lost 0 bases, and 8 bases stayed unmatched.

This chain links TRBV4-1 with TRBJ2-1; D not certain. Looked up from germline, CDR1 is MGHRA and CDR2 is YSYEKL. CDR3 length: 15 amino acids. Trimming pared 1 base from V and 0 bases from J, leaving 7 bases between. CDR3 protein: CASSQVLTSYNEQFF. The CDR3, as DNA: TGCGCCAGCAGCCAAGTTTTAACCTCCTACAATGAGCAGTTCTTC.

The V call is TRBV9, the J call TRBJ1-1; the D gene is possibly TRBD1 (6 bases). In germline, CDR1 is SGDLS, CDR2 YYNGEE. V gave up 0 bases and J gave up 4 bases, with 10 bases separating them. The length of the CDR3 is 14 residues. The CDR3 sequence is CASSVESTGTEAFF. CDR3 in DNA: TGTGCCAGCAGCGTAGAATCGACAGGCACTGAAGCTTTCTTT.

The chain employs TRBV5-3 and TRBJ1-5, with 7 bases identical to TRBD1. TRBV5-3 is annotated as an ORF whose role is uncertain. V dropped 4 bases and J dropped 4; count of bases not matched to a gene: 5. This CDR3 is 14 amino acids long. CDR3 in DNA: TGTGCCAGAAGCCCGGGGACAGAAAATCAGCCCCAGCATTTT. Amino acid sequence: CARSPGTENQPQHF.

CDR3 nucleotides: TGTGCCAGCAGCTCTGCCCCCACATTATCCCAAGAGACCCAGTACTTC. It translates to CASSSAPTLSQETQYF. V is TRBV7-2 and J is TRBJ2-5; D unclear. Germline lookup yields CDR1 SGHTA and CDR2 FQGNSA. The CDR3 is 16 amino acids. V gave up 4 bases and J gave up 1 base, with 16 bases separating them.

The V call is TRBV5-6, the J call TRBJ1-2; no clear D gene. The length of the CDR3 is 11 residues. V lost 1 base, J lost 8 bases, and 6 bases lay in between. Germline values: CDR1 SGHDT, CDR2 YYEEEE. CDR3 nucleotide sequence: TGTGCCAGCAGCTTGTCTCACGGCTACACCTTC. Translation gives CASSLSHGYTF.

This chain uses TRBV19 with TRBJ1-5; a weak D match, TRBD1 (5 bases). The ends were cut back, 3 bases at V and 7 bases at J, with 10 bases in the middle. Germline values: CDR1 LNHDA, CDR2 SQIVND (reference sequence). The CDR3 totals 13 residues. The CDR3 is CASSMWGEQPQHF. Written as DNA, the CDR3 is TGTGCCAGTAGTATGTGGGGGGAACAGCCCCAGCATTTT.

The CDR3 DNA reads as TGTGCCAGCACCGTTCTAGCGCCTGGGGGCGAGCAGTACTTC. This gives the protein CASTVLAPGGEQYF. This chain joins TRBV7-6 and TRBJ2-7, with D possibly being TRBD2 (6 bases). The CDR3 has 14 amino acids. Germline V gene sequence: CDR1 SGHVS, CDR2 FNYEAQ. V was clipped by 7 bases and J by 6 bases, with 19 bases between them.

This chain links TRBV2 with TRBJ2-7; the match to TRBD1 covers 11 bases. The CDR3 is 17 residues long. Unmatched junction bases numbered 9, after V lost 3 bases and J lost 2 bases. Per the germline V gene, CDR1 is SNHLY and CDR2 is FYNNEI. The CDR3 region has the DNA TGTGCCAGCAGTGAGGGATCACCGGGACAGGGGGCCTACGAGCAGTACTTC. As protein: CASSEGSPGQGAYEQYF.

The V gene is TRBV18, the J gene TRBJ2-5; TRBD1 matches at 8 bases. Gene TRBJ2-7 matches the end of the DNA better, so the J call may be wrong. Germline-derived CDR1 and CDR2 are KGHSH and LQKENI. The CDR3 totals 13 residues. DNA of the CDR3: TGTGCCAGCTCAACAGGGGGGTGGTACGAGCAGTACTTC. Protein sequence: CASSTGGWYEQYF.

The chain links TRBV5-6 to TRBJ2-5; tentatively, D is TRBD1 or TRBD2 (7 bases each). The CDR3 consists of 15 residues. V was shortened by 1 base and J by 5 bases, with 15 bases between the two germline ends. The germline gives CDR1 SGHDT, CDR2 YYEEEE. CDR3 bases: TGTGCCAGCAGCTTGACAGGGGAGGGAAGGGAGACCCAGTACTTC. It codes for CASSLTGEGRETQYF.

The chain is built from TRBV7-9 and TRBJ2-3; the match to TRBD2 covers 7 bases. CDR3 length: 15 residues. Per germline, CDR1 SEHNR and CDR2 FQNEAQ (reference sequence). V shed 6 bases, J shed 2 bases, and the junction held 8 bases outside the gene matches. The CDR3 DNA reads as TGTGCCAGCAGACCTCTAGCGGATATCACAGATACGCAGTATTTT. It yields the protein CASRPLADITDTQYF.